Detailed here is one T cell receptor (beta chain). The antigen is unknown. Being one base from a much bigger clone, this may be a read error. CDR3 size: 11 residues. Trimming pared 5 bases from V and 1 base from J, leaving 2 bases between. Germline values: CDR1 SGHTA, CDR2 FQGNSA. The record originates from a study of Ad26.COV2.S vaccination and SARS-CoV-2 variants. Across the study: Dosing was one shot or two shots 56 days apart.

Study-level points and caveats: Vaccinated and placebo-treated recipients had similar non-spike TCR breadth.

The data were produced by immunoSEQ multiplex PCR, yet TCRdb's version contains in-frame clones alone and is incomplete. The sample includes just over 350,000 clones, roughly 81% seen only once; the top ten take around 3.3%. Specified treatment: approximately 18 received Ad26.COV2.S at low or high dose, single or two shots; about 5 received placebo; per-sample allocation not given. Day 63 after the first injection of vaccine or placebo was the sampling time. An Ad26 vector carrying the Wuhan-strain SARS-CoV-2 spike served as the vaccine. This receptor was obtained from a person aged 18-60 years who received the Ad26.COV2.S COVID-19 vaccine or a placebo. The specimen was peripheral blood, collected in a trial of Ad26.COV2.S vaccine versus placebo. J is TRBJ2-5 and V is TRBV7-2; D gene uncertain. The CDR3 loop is CASSPQETQYF. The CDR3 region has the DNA TGTGCCAGCAGCCCCCAAGAGACCCAGTACTTC.